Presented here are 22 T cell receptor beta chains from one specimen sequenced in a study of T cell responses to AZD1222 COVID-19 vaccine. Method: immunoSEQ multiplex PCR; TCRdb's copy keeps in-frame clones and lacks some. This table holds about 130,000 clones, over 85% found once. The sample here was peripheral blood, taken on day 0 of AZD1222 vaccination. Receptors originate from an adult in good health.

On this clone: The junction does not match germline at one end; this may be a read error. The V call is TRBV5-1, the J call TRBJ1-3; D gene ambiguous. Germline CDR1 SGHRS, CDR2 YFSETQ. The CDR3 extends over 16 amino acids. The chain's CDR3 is CASSLVSTRPGTTIYF. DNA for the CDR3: TGCGCCAGCAGCTTGGTCTCTACCCGCCCCGGAACCACCATATATTTT.

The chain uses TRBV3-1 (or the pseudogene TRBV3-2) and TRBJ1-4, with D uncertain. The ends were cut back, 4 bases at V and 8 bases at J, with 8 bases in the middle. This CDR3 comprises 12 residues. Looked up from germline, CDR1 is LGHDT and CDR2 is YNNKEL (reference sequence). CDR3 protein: CASSRLSEKLFF. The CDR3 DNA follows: TGTGCCAGCAGCCGCCTAAGCGAAAAACTGTTTTTT.

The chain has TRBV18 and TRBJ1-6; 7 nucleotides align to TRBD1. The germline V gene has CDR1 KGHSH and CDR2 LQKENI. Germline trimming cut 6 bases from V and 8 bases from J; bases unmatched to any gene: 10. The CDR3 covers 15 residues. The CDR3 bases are TGTGCCAGCTCCTTGATCGGACAGGACTATTCACCCCTCCACTTT. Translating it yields CASSLIGQDYSPLHF. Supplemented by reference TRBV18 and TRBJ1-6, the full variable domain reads NAGVMQNPRHLVRRRGQEARLRCSPMKGHSHVYWYRQLPEEGLKFMVYLQKENIIDESGMPKERFSAEFPKEGPSILRIQQVVRGDSAAYFCASSLIGQDYSPLHFGNGTRLTVT.

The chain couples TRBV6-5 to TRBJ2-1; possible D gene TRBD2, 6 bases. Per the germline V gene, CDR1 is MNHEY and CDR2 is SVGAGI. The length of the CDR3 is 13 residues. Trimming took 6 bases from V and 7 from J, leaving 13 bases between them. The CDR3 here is CASSLLASNEQFF. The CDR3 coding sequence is TGTGCCAGCAGCCTACTAGCTTCTAATGAGCAGTTCTTC.

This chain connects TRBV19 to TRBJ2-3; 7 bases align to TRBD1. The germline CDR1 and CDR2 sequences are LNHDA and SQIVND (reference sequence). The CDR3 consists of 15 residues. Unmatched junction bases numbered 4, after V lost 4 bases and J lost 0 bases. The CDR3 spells CASSSDRASTDTQYF. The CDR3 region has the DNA TGTGCCAGTAGTAGTGACAGGGCTAGCACAGATACGCAGTATTTT.

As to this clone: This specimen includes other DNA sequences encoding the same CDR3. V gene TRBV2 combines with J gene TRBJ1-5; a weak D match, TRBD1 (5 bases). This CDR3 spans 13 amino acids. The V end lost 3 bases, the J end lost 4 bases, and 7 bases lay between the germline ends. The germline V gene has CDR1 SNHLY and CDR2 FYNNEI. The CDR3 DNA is TGTGCCAGCAGTGACCGGGGGAATCAGCCCCAGCATTTT. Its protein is CASSDRGNQPQHF.

CDR3 sequence: CASSLDRDSYNSPLHF. The CDR3 DNA reads as TGTGCCAGCAGCTTAGACAGGGATTCCTATAATTCACCCCTCCACTTT. The chain combines TRBV5-5 with TRBJ1-6; 7 nucleotides line up with TRBD1. CDR3 length equals 16 residues. The V gene end was trimmed by 2 bases and the J gene end by 1 base; junction bases not matched to a gene: 3. Germline V lookup: CDR1 SGHKS, CDR2 YYEKEE (reference sequence).

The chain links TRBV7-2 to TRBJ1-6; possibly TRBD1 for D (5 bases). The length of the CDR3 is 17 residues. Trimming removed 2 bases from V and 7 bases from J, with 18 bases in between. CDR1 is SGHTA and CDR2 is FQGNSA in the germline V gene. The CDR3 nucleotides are TGTGCCAGCAGCTTACCCGGGTATCGGGGGGAGAATTCACCCCTCCACTTT. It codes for CASSLPGYRGENSPLHF.

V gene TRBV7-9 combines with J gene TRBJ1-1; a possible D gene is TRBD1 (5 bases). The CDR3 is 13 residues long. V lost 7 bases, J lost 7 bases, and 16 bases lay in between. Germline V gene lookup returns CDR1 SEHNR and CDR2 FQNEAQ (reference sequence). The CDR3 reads CASTLRVGIEAFF. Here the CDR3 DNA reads TGTGCCAGCACCCTCAGGGTGGGGATTGAAGCTTTCTTT.

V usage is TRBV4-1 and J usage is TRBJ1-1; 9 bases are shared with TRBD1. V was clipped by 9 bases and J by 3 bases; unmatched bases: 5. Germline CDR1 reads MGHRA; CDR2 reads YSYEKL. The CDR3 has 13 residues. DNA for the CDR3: TGCGCCAGTGCACAGGGGGCCTACACTGAAGCTTTCTTT. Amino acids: CASAQGAYTEAFF.

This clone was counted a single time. The CDR3 DNA is TGCGCCAGCAGCTTGGGTCACCCACAGGGGAGACTGTTTTTT. It is translated as CASSLGHPQGRLFF. V and J are TRBV5-1 and TRBJ1-4; TRBD1 matches at 7 bases. Germline-derived CDR1 and CDR2 are SGHRS and YFSETQ. This CDR3 comprises 14 residues. The trim removed 0 bases at V and 13 bases at J, leaving 9 bases unmatched.

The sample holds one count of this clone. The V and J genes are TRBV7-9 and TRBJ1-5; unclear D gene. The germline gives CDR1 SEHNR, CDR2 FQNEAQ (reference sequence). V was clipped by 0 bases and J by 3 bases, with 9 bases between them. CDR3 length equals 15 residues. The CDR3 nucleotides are TGTGCCAGCAGCTTAGCCCCGGGTCCCAATCAGCCCCAGCATTTT. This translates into CASSLAPGPNQPQHF.

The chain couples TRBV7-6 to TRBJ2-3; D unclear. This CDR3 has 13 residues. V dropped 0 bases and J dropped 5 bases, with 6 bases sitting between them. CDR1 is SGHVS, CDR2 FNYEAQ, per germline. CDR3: CASSLAGKDTQYF. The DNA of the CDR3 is TGTGCCAGCAGCTTAGCGGGCAAAGATACGCAGTATTTT.

Here the CDR3 DNA reads TGTGCCAGCAGTAGCCAAAGTTGGAATTCACCCCTCCACTTT. This sequence encodes CASSSQSWNSPLHF. V and J are TRBV25-1 and TRBJ1-6; D unclear. The CDR3 spans 14 residues. The V and J ends lost 5 bases and 7 bases respectively, with 12 bases between them. Per the germline V gene, CDR1 is MGHDK and CDR2 is SYGVNS.

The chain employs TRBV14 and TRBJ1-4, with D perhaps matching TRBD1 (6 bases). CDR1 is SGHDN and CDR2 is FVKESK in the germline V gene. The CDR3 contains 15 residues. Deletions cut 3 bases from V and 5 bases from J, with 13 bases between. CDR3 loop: CASSQAGGVNEKLFF. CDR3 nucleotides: TGTGCCAGCAGCCAGGCCGGGGGCGTAAATGAAAAACTGTTTTTT.

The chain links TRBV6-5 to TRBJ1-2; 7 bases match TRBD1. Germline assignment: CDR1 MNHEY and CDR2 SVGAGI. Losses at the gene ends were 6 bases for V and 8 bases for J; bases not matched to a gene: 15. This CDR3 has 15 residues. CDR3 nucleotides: TGTGCCAGCAGCCTCGACAGGGAGCTGATAGGGGGCTACACCTTC. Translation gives CASSLDRELIGGYTF.

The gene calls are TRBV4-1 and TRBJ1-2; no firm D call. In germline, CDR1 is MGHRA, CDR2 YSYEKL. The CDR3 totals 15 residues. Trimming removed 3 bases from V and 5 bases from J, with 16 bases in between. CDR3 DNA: TGCGCCAGCAGCCAGCCACAAAAGGGTGGTTATGGCTACACCTTC. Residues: CASSQPQKGGYGYTF.

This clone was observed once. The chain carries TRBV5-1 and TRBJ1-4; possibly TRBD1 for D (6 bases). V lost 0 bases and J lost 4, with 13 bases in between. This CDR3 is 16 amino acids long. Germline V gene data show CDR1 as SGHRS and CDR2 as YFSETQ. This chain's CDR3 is CASSLGQDTINEKLFF. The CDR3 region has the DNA TGCGCCAGCAGCTTGGGACAGGATACTATTAATGAAAAACTGTTTTTT. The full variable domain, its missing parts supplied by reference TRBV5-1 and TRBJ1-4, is KAGVTQTPRYLIKTRGQQVTLSCSPISGHRSVSWYQQTPGQGLQFLFEYFSETQRNKGNFPGRFSGRQFSNSRSEMNVSTLELGDSALYLCASSLGQDTINEKLFFGSGTQLSVL.

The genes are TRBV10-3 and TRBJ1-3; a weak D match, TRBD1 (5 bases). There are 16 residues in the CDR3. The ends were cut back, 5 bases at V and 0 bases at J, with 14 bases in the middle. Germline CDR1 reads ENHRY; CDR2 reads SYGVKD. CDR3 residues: CAISTGITDSGNTIYF. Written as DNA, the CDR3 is TGTGCCATCAGTACAGGAATAACTGACTCTGGAAACACCATATATTTT.

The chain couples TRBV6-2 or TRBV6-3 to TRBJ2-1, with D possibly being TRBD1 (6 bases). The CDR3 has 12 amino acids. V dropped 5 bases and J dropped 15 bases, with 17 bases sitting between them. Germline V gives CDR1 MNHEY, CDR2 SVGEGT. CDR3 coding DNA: TGTGCCAGCAGTGCCACAGGGATTCGGGGGTTCTTC. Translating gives CASSATGIRGFF.

The CDR3 region has the DNA TGTGCCAGCAGCATAGGACAGGGGGCAGAGGACTATGGCTACACCTTC. It specifies CASSIGQGAEDYGYTF. The rearrangement links TRBV5-4 to TRBJ1-2; TRBD1 agrees at 11 bases. J lost 3 bases, V lost 4 bases, and 8 bases had no gene match. The CDR3 has 16 residues. CDR1 is SGHNT and CDR2 is YYREEE in the germline V gene (reference sequence).

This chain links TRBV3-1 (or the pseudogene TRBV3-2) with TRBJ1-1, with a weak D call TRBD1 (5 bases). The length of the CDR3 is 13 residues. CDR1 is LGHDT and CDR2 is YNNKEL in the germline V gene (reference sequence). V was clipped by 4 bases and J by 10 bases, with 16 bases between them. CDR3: CASSPTDNGGAFF. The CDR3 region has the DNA TGTGCCAGCAGCCCGACCGACAACGGGGGAGCTTTCTTT.